This is a list of T cell receptor beta chains from one sample in a study of blood T cells in healthy people across ages. One entry per CDR3 protein, called by TCRdb with MiXCR from the 5' RACE reads. The sample holds roughly 830,000 distinct CDR3 sequences; roughly 60% are singletons and the top ten take 28%. Material: blood. The source of these receptors is a man aged 25-45 years in good health. Each CDR3 is given with its conserved first and last residue. The size entry is marked missing in some rows and otherwise reads once, few, many or a size class.

v_call clone_size cdr3_aa
TRBV11-1 - CASSSTAYNEQFF
TRBV4-3 - CASSQDGGDLSEKLFF
TRBV9 - CASSLRPNVETQYF
TRBV5-1 - CASSLTGEGNEQFF
TRBV11-2 - CASSPQTGGHNEQFF
TRBV21-1 - CATPQGRSPIDNEQFF
TRBV20-1 few CSAQASGSSYNSPLHF
TRBV6-2/TRBV6-3 - CASSYSEPPGPRRPYEQYF
TRBV7-6 - CASSNTGATDTQYF
TRBV27 - CASSSRLEGHIQYF
TRBV29-1 - CSAGQGNKQYF
TRBV25-1 - CASSAYGLAGGHHQETQYF
TRBV5-1 once CASSLVKRQGENEQYF
TRBV6-5 once CASSYLQGPSYEQYF
TRBV28 - CASSLPAGGKNEQFF
TRBV30 - CAWEYQGLEQYF
TRBV2 few CASRDRAATNEKLFF
TRBV5-1 - CASSLGFGTVDGYTF
TRBV6-5 - CASSYQVNTEAFF
TRBV7-8 few CASSLAQGTVYEQYF
TRBV4-2 - CASSQESSLAPQETQYF
TRBV27 - CASSPQGIEQYF
TRBV10-3 - CAISESRNSGANVLTF
TRBV11-2 - CASSPPGDRVPYEQYF
TRBV12-3/TRBV12-4 many CASSPRTNDETQYF
TRBV4-2 - CASSQEIDSNYGYTF
TRBV7-2 - CASSLRMGTGALQETQYF
TRBV4-3 - CASSPRDRVHDRNIQYF